The next 2 T cell receptor beta chains were all read from a single sample in a study of vaccination effects on CD4 cells after COVID-19. TCRdb keeps only in-frame clones here, not all; method: immunoSEQ multiplex PCR. Found here are some 30,000 clones, around 74% of them singletons; the top ten hold more than 12%. The antigens of these receptors remain unknown. With 10 to 11 days of culture completed, CD4+ T cells were isolated. Vaccination of participants consisted of two doses of either the BNT162b2 or mRNA-1273 vaccine. Sequenced material: CD4+ T cells from PBMCs cultured without peptide, taken after COVID-19 vaccination. The receptor source for this set is a human donor who received a COVID-19 vaccine.

The sample holds a few counts of this clone. The V and J genes are TRBV30 and TRBJ2-1; 8 positions agree with TRBD2. Germline-derived CDR1 and CDR2 are GTSNPN and SVGIG (reference sequence). The V and J ends lost 4 bases and 0 bases, in that order; junction bases with no gene match: 5. This CDR3 comprises 15 residues. Here the CDR3 reads CAWTTGTSSYNEQFF. The CDR3 bases are TGTGCCTGGACGACGGGGACTAGCTCCTACAATGAGCAGTTCTTC. The full variable domain, with the rest looked up from reference TRBV30 and TRBJ2-1, is SQTIHQWPATLVQPVGSPLSLECTVEGTSNPNLYWYRQAAGRGLQLLFYSVGIGQISSEVPQNLSASRPQDRQFILSSKKLLLSDSGFYLCAWTTGTSSYNEQFFGPGTRLTVL.

V usage is TRBV6-2 or TRBV6-3 and J usage is TRBJ2-7; 7 bases are a match to TRBD1. This CDR3 region has 14 residues. Trimming at V came to 5 bases and at J to 3 bases, leaving 7 bases not matched to a gene. Germline V gene sequence: CDR1 MNHEY, CDR2 SVGEGT. CDR3 coding DNA: TGTGCCAGCAGTACCGGGGACAGTATCTACGAGCAGTACTTC. It specifies CASSTGDSIYEQYF.